This T cell receptor beta chain was recorded in a study of blood T cells in healthy people across ages. The V gene's germline CDR1 is MGHRA and CDR2 YSYEKL. This CDR3 is 14 amino acids long. The ends were cut back, 1 base at V and 10 bases at J, with 16 bases in the middle. This clonotype showed up just a few times. A J-beta primer mix and a sample-barcoded 5' primer were used in a second PCR of roughly 7 to 12 cycles. The yield of each sample was at least 3 million CDR3-containing paired-end reads. One entry per CDR3 protein results from TCRdb running MiXCR on the 5' RACE reads. The repertoire has some 900,000 distinct CDR3 sequences, under 35% of them found once; the top ten carry 15% to 20%.

Source material: blood. The rearrangement uses TRBV4-1 and TRBJ1-2; D is unclear. This sequence was found in a woman older than 75 in good health. The chain's CDR3 is CASSQANRAEYYTF. CDR3 DNA sequence: TGCGCCAGCAGCCAAGCTAATCGGGCCGAGTACTACACCTTC.